These T cell receptor beta chains were read from a single sample in a study of shared clonotypes between healthy human individuals. Clones were read by immunoSEQ multiplex PCR, and TCRdb kept only the in-frame ones, dropping some. The sample lists over 850,000 clones, around three quarters occurring once. The specimen was memory CD4+ T cells from PBMCs. The receptor source for this set is a man aged 18 to 30 in good health. Some clones in this sample may be carry-over from other donors' samples. CDR3s include the opening cysteine and the closing phenylalanine or tryptophan.

TRBV4-3	TRBJ2-5	CASSYSPTETQYF
TRBV5-6	TRBJ1-6	CASSERGIRSPLHF
TRBV6-1	TRBJ1-5	CASIGRAYSNQPQHF
TRBV18	TRBJ1-1	CASFQGADTEAFF
TRBV18	TRBJ2-2	CASSPGPFQNTGELFF
TRBV7-6	TRBJ2-3	CASSLFGTSGSTDTQYF
TRBV6-5	TRBJ2-3	CASRRGSTDTQYF
TRBV7-7	TRBJ1-5	CASSLDRGPRDRSQHF
TRBV7-3	TRBJ2-2	CASSVDGTGELFF
TRBV19	TRBJ1-1	CASRAPFGNTEAFF
TRBV15	TRBJ2-7	CATSKESGAYEQYF
TRBV28	TRBJ1-4	CASSSAGTGSEKLFF
TRBV2	TRBJ1-4	CASSLTGNEKLFF
TRBV5-4	TRBJ2-7	CASSRGGRAENEQYF